These T cell receptor beta chains were read from a single sample in a study of T cells in Graves' hyperthyroidism and ophthalmopathy. TCRdb reanalysed the multiplex PCR reads using MiXCR and keeps one entry per CDR3 protein. The table has a few hundred thousand distinct CDR3 sequences, about 15% seen once. Source material: blood. The receptor set was obtained from a woman in her 30s with Graves' ophthalmopathy. Both conserved end residues are part of each CDR3. D genes are given only for firm matches. Clone size is given for some rows only: seen once, a few or many times, or a class if the clone is expanded.

j_call v_call clone_size d_call cdr3_aa cdr3_nt
TRBJ2-2 TRBV5-1 many . CASSFNGRGRLNTGELFF TGCGCCAGCAGCTTTAATGGCAGGGGCCGACTAAACACCGGGGAGCTGTTTTTT
TRBJ1-2 TRBV6-2/TRBV6-3 many . CASRTIYGYTF TGTGCCAGCAGGACGATCTATGGCTACACCTTC
TRBJ2-5 TRBV4-1 . TRBD1 CASSQVGGQGVGEYF TGCGCCAGCAGCCAAGTAGGGGGACAGGGAGTTGGTGAGTACTTC
TRBJ2-2 TRBV12-3/TRBV12-4 . TRBD2 CASRAGGFTGELFF TGTGCCAGCAGAGCGGGGGGTTTCACCGGGGAGCTGTTTTTT
TRBJ2-5 TRBV10-2 many TRBD2 CASTKTSGVTWETQYF TGCGCCAGCACGAAGACTAGCGGGGTGACTTGGGAGACCCAGTACTTC
TRBJ2-7 TRBV28 many . CASSTGAWGKTYEQYF TGTGCCAGCAGTACCGGGGCATGGGGCAAGACCTACGAGCAGTACTTC
TRBJ2-1 TRBV12-3/TRBV12-4 many TRBD2 CASSSLAGIYNEQFF TGTGCCAGCAGTAGTCTAGCGGGGATATACAATGAGCAGTTCTTC
TRBJ2-2 TRBV19 . . CASSILAGRTGELFF TGTGCCAGTAGTATATTGGCAGGGCGCACCGGGGAGCTGTTTTTT
TRBJ1-1 TRBV15 many TRBD1 CATSRDADRWDTEAFF TGTGCCACCAGCAGAGACGCGGACAGGTGGGACACTGAAGCTTTCTTT
TRBJ2-3 TRBV2 many TRBD2 CASSEGLADADTQYF TGTGCCAGCAGTGAGGGACTAGCGGACGCAGATACGCAGTATTTT
TRBJ1-5 TRBV28 many TRBD1 CASSQKFAKQGYNQPQHF TGTGCCAGCAGTCAAAAATTCGCGAAACAGGGGTACAATCAGCCCCAGCATTTT
TRBJ1-1 TRBV20-1 . TRBD1 CSAKGTVSLNTEAFF TGCAGTGCTAAAGGGACAGTGTCTTTGAACACTGAAGCTTTCTTT
TRBJ1-1 TRBV6-1 many . CASGRTGPNTEAFF TGTGCCAGCGGAAGAACAGGGCCGAACACTGAAGCTTTCTTT